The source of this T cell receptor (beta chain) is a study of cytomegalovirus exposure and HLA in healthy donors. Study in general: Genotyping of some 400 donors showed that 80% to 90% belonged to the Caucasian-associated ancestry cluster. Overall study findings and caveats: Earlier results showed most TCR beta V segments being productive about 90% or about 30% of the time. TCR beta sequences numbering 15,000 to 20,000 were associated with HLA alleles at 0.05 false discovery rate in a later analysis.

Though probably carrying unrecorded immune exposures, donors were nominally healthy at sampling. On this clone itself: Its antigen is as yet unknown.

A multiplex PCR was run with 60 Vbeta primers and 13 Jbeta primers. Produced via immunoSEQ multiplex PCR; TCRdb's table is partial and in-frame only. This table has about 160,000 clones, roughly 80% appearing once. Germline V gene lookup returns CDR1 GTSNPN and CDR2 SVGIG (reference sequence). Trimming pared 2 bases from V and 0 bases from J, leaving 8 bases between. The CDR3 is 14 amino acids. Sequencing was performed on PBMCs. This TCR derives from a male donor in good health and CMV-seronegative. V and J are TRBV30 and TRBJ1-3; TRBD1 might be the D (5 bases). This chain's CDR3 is CAWSPGHSGNTIYF. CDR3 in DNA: TGTGCCTGGAGTCCCGGACACTCTGGAAACACCATATATTTT.